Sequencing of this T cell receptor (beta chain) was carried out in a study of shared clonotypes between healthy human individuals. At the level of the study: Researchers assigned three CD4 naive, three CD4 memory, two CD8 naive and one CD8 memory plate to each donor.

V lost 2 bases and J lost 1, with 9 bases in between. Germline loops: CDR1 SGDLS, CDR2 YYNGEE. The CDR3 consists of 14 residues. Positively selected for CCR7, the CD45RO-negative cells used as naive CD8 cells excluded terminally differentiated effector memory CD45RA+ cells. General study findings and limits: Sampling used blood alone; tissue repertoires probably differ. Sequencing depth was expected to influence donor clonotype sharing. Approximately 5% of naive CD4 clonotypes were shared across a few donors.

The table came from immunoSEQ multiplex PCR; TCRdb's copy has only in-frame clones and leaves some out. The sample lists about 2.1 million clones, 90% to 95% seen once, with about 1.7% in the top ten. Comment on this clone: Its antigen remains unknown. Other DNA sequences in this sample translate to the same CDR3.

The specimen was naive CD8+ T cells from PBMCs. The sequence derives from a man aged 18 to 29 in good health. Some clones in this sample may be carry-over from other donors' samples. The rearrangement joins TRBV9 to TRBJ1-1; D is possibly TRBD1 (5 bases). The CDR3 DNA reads TGTGCCAGCAGCGTCTCGGGGGGGAACACTGAAGCTTTCTTT. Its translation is CASSVSGGNTEAFF.